This section outlines one TCR beta chain sequence together with its context. Its antigen remains unidentified. It was by quantitative 5'-RACE with molecular barcodes that TCR beta libraries were made. TCRdb reanalysed the 5' RACE reads using MiXCR and keeps one entry per CDR3 protein. The sample shows 150,000 to 200,000 distinct CDR3 sequences, roughly 31% of them seen only once. The sample comes from a study of CD8 T cells in ankylosing spondylitis. Study-level findings and limits: The study identified a TCR beta motif of roughly eight highly homologous variants that appeared characteristic of ankylosing spondylitis blood. The clones that were linked to disease were reported to be significantly enriched in matched synovial fluid samples from ankylosing spondylitis patients.

The receptor comes from a male donor with ankylosing spondylitis. Sequencing used synovial fluid, either unsorted or a sorted T cell fraction (not recorded which).

The CDR3 spells CASSPRQGGSPLHF. The CDR3 coding sequence is TGTGCCAGCAGTCCCCGACAGGGCGGATCACCCCTCCACTTT. The chain employs TRBV12-3 or TRBV12-4 and TRBJ1-6, with 7 bases that match TRBD1. Trimming cost V 5 bases and J 10 bases; bases outside gene matches: 8. This CDR3 region has 14 residues.